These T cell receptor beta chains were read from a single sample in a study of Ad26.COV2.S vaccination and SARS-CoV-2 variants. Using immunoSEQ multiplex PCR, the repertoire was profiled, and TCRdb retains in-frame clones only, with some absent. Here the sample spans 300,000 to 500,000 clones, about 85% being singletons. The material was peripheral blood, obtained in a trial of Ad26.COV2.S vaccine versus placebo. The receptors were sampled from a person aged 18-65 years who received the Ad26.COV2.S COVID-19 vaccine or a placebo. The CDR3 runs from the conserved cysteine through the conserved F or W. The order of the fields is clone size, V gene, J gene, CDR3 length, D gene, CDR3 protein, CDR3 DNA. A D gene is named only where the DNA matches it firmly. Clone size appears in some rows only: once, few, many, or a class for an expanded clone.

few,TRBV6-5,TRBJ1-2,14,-,CASSYSPRDYGYTF,TGTGCCAGCAGTTACTCGCCCAGGGACTATGGCTACACCTTC
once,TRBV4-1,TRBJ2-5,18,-,CASSRPTSPERAQETQYF,TGCGCCAGCAGCCGGCCTACCTCCCCTGAGCGAGCGCAAGAGACCCAGTACTTC
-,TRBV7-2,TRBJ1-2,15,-,CASSLRRGQSYGYTF,TGTGCCAGCAGCTTACGACGAGGACAGAGCTATGGCTACACCTTC
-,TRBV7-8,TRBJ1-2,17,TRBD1,CASSFIVAGQGNYGYTF,TGTGCCAGCAGCTTCATTGTGGCGGGACAGGGGAACTATGGCTACACCTTC
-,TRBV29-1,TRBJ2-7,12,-,CSVWGPGNEQYF,TGCAGCGTTTGGGGGCCGGGGAACGAGCAGTACTTC
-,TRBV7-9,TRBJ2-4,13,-,CASSSEVKNIQYF,TGTGCCAGCAGCTCCGAGGTCAAAAACATTCAGTACTTC
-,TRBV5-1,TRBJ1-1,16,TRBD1,CASSFNRGPMNTEAFF,TGCGCCAGCAGCTTCAACAGGGGCCCCATGAACACTGAAGCTTTCTTT
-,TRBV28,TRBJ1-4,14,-,CASSSPDLNEKLFF,TGTGCCAGCAGTTCCCCGGACCTTAATGAAAAACTGTTTTTT
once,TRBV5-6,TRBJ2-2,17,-,CASSGEEAGYTGGELFF,TGTGCCAGCAGCGGGGAGGAGGCGGGCTATACGGGCGGGGAGCTGTTTTTT
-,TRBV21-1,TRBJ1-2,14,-,CAKDKTDRNYGYTF,TGTGCCAAAGACAAAACGGACAGAAACTATGGCTACACCTTC
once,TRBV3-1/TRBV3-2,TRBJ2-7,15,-,CASSAGRGPAYEQYF,TGTGCCAGCAGCGCGGGGCGGGGGCCTGCCTACGAGCAGTACTTC
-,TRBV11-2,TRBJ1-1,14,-,CASSHGQPNTEAFF,TGTGCCAGCAGCCACGGACAGCCGAACACTGAAGCTTTCTTT
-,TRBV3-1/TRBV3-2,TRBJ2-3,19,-,CASSQEGVDHPYSTDTQYF,TGTGCCAGCAGCCAAGAAGGGGTGGACCATCCATATAGCACAGATACGCAGTATTTT
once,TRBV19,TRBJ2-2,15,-,CASSIRWWNTGELFF,TGTGCCAGTAGTATACGATGGTGGAACACCGGGGAGCTGTTTTTT
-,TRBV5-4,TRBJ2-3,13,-,CASSPGTSDTQYF,TGTGCCAGCAGCCCAGGGACATCCGATACGCAGTATTTT
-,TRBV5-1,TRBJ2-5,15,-,CASSTEIGAQETQYF,TGCGCCAGCAGCACGGAGATCGGGGCCCAAGAGACCCAGTACTTC
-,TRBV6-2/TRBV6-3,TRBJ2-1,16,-,CASSPQRSSEYNEQFF,TGTGCCAGCAGTCCCCAACGCAGTAGCGAGTACAATGAGCAGTTCTTC
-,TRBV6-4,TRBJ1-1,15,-,CASSERPGEGTEAFF,TGTGCCAGCAGTGAAAGACCTGGAGAGGGCACTGAAGCTTTCTTT
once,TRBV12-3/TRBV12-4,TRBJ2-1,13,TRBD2,CASSWGGLREQFF,TGTGCCAGCAGCTGGGGAGGGCTCAGGGAGCAGTTCTTC
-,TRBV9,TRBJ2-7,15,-,CASSRESGQTEEQYF,TGTGCCAGCAGCCGGGAAAGCGGACAGACGGAAGAGCAGTACTTC
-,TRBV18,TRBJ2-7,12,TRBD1,CASSRDRTQPIF,TGTGCCAGCTCTCGGGACAGGACCCAACCAATATTC
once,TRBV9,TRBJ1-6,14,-,CASSVGSGDSPLHF,TGTGCCAGCAGCGTAGGGTCGGGTGATTCACCCCTCCACTTT
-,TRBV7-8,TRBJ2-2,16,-,CASSLRGGGDTGELFF,TGTGCCAGCAGCTTAAGGGGGGGCGGCGACACCGGGGAGCTGTTTTTT
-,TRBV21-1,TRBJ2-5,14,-,CASSKGRLGKTQYF,TGTGCCAGCAGCAAAGGCAGGCTGGGAAAGACCCAGTACTTC
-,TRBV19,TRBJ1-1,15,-,CASSHRTVVWGEAFF,TGTGCCAGTAGTCACCGAACGGTAGTTTGGGGTGAAGCTTTCTTT
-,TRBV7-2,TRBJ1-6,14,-,CATSRVGTNSPLHF,TGTGCCACCTCGAGGGTGGGGACCAATTCACCCCTCCACTTT
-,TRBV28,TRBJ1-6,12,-,CASSLGSSPLHF,TGTGCCAGCAGTTTGGGAAGTTCACCCCTCCACTTT
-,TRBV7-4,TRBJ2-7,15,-,CASSIGRRGPSEQYF,TGTGCCAGCAGTATAGGACGGAGGGGGCCTTCCGAGCAGTACTTC
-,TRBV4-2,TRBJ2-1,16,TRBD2,CASSQALAISYNEQFF,TGTGCCAGCAGCCAAGCACTAGCGATATCCTACAATGAGCAGTTCTTC
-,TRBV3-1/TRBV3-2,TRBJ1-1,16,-,CASGYTGGDKNTEAFF,TGTGCCAGCGGCTACACGGGTGGGGATAAGAACACTGAAGCTTTCTTT
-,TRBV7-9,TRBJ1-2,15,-,CASSLGGGTQNGYTF,TGTGCCAGCAGCTTAGGGGGTGGGACACAGAATGGCTACACCTTC
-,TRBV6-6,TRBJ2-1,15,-,CASTLLVSSYNEQFF,TGTGCCAGCACCCTCCTAGTGAGCTCCTACAATGAGCAGTTCTTC
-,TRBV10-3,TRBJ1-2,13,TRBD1,CATFQPDRYGYTF,TGTGCCACTTTCCAGCCGGACAGGTATGGCTACACCTTC
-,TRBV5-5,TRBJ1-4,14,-,CASSLLAVNEKLFF,TGTGCCAGCAGCTTGTTGGCAGTTAATGAAAAACTGTTTTTT
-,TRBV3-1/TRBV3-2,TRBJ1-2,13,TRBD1,CASSPRDRVGYTF,TGTGCCAGCAGCCCCCGGGACAGGGTTGGCTACACCTTC
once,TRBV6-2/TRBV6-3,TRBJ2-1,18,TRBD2,CASSYLAGDYSSYNEQFF,TGTGCCAGCAGTTACCTAGCGGGGGATTATTCTTCCTACAATGAGCAGTTCTTC
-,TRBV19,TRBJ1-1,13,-,CASSEIQGPEAFF,TGTGCCAGTAGCGAAATACAGGGACCTGAAGCTTTCTTT
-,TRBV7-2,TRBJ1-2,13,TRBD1,CASRFDRDYGYTF,TGTGCCAGCAGGTTCGACAGGGACTATGGCTACACCTTC
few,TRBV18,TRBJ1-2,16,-,CASSPEGRGAGYGYTF,TGTGCCAGCTCACCAGAAGGGCGAGGCGCCGGCTATGGCTACACCTTC
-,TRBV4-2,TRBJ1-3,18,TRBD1,CASSLAKSTGGSGNTIYF,TGTGCCAGCAGCCTAGCCAAGTCTACAGGGGGTTCTGGAAACACCATATATTTT
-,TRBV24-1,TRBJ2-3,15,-,CATSDTGLNTDTQYF,TGTGCCACCAGTGATACGGGGCTCAACACAGATACGCAGTATTTT
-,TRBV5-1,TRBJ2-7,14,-,CASSFLGHSYEQYF,TGCGCCAGCAGCTTCCTCGGGCACTCCTACGAGCAGTACTTC
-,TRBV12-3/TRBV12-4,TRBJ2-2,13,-,CASSEQNTGELFF,TGTGCCAGCAGTGAACAGAACACCGGGGAGCTGTTTTTT
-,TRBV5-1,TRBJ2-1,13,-,CASSSRLGNEQFF,TGCGCCAGCAGCTCGCGGTTAGGCAATGAGCAGTTCTTC
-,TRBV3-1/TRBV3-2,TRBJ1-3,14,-,CASSFGALGNTIYF,TGTGCCAGCAGCTTTGGGGCTCTTGGAAACACCATATATTTT
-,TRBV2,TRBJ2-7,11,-,CASSEDYEQYF,TGTGCCAGCAGTGAAGATTACGAGCAGTACTTC
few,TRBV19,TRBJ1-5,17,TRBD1,CASRVPGTGPSNQPQHF,TGTGCCAGTAGGGTCCCCGGGACAGGTCCTAGCAATCAGCCCCAGCATTTT
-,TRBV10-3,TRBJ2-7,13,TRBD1,CAISGDRGDGQYF,TGTGCCATCAGTGGGGACAGGGGTGACGGGCAGTACTTC
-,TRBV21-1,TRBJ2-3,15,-,CASSKESPRRGTQYF,TGTGCCAGCAGCAAAGAGTCGCCCCGAAGAGGTACGCAGTATTTT
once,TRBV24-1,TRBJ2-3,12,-,CATSTSSDTQYF,TGTGCCACCAGTACAAGTTCAGATACGCAGTATTTT
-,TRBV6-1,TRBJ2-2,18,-,CASSERADREVVGGELFF,TGTGCCAGCAGTGAAAGGGCGGACAGAGAAGTGGTTGGCGGGGAGCTGTTTTTT
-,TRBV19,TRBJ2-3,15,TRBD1,CASSLQGPGTDTQYF,TGTGCCAGTAGCCTACAGGGGCCGGGCACAGATACGCAGTATTTT
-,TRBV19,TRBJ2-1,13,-,CASSIDTPNEQFF,TGTGCCAGTAGTATAGATACCCCGAATGAGCAGTTCTTC
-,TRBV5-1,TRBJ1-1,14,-,CASSLGDGGTEAFF,TGCGCCAGCAGCTTGGGGGATGGGGGAACTGAAGCTTTCTTT
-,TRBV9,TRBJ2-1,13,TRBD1,CASSGQGFNEQFF,TGTGCCAGCAGCGGACAGGGTTTTAATGAGCAGTTCTTC
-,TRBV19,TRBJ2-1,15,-,CASSIRDRKGDEQFF,TGTGCCAGTAGTATCCGGGATCGAAAAGGAGATGAGCAGTTCTTC
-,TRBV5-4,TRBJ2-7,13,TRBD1,CASRGQGSHEQYF,TGTGCCAGCAGAGGACAGGGGTCCCACGAGCAGTACTTC
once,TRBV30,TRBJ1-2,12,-,CAWSTSNYGYTF,TGTGCCTGGAGTACGTCCAACTATGGCTACACCTTC
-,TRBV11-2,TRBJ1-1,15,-,CASSLLLGQNTEAFF,TGTGCCAGCAGCCTACTTTTAGGTCAGAACACTGAAGCTTTCTTT
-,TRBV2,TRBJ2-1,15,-,CASNLEGGPNNEQFF,TGTGCCAGCAACCTCGAGGGGGGGCCCAACAATGAGCAGTTCTTC